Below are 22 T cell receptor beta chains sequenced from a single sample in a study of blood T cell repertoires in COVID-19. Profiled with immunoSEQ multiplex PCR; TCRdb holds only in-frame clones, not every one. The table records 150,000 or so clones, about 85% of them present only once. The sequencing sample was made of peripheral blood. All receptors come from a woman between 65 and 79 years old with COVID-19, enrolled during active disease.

The CDR3 sequence is CASSPGRTPGGGPQHF. The CDR3 coding sequence is TGTGCCAGCAGTCCAGGACGGACACCGGGTGGTGGGCCCCAGCATTTT. The chain carries TRBV2 and TRBJ1-5, with a possible D match to TRBD1 (5 bases). The CDR3 is 16 amino acids. Between the trimmed V and J ends, which lost 5 bases and 9 bases, there was a span of 23 bases. Germline loops: CDR1 SNHLY, CDR2 FYNNEI.

The CDR3 sequence is CSVVYQATNTEAFF. CDR3 DNA sequence: TGCAGCGTTGTTTATCAAGCCACCAACACTGAAGCTTTCTTT. The rearrangement links TRBV29-1 to TRBJ1-1; D unclear. The CDR3 sequence is 14 residues long. Germline loops: CDR1 SQVTM, CDR2 ANQGSEA. Trimming took 4 bases from V and 2 from J, leaving 14 bases between them.

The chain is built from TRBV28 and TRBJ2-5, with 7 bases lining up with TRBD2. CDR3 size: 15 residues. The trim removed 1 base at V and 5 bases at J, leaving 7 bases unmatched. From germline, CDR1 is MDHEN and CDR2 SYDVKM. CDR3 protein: CASSLLAGRAETQYF. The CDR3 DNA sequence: TGTGCCAGCAGTTTATTGGCAGGGAGGGCGGAGACCCAGTACTTC.

The CDR3 sequence is CASSPYQTGVGSPLHF. The CDR3 DNA follows: TGCGCCAGCAGCCCGTACCAGACAGGGGTGGGTTCACCCCTCCACTTT. The rearrangement joins TRBV5-1 to TRBJ1-6; TRBD1 agrees at 8 bases. Trimming at V came to 4 bases and at J to 9 bases, leaving 12 bases not matched to a gene. CDR3 length equals 16 residues. The germline V gene has CDR1 SGHRS and CDR2 YFSETQ.

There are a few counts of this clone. CDR3 sequence: CASSPLQGVYGYTF. The CDR3 nucleotides read TGTGCCAGCAGCCCCCTTCAGGGGGTGTATGGCTACACCTTC. This rearrangement joins TRBV27 to TRBJ1-2; 7 positions match TRBD1. Germline CDR1 and CDR2: MNHEY and SMNVEV (reference sequence). This CDR3 has 14 amino acids. The V gene end was trimmed by 6 bases and the J gene end by 5 bases; junction bases not matched to a gene: 9.

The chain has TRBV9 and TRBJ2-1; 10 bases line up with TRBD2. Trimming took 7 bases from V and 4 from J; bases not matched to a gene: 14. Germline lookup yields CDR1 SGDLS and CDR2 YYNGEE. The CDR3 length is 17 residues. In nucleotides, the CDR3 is TGTGCCAGCTCCCCCGGTAGAGGGACTAGCGAGTACAATGAGCAGTTCTTC. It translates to CASSPGRGTSEYNEQFF.

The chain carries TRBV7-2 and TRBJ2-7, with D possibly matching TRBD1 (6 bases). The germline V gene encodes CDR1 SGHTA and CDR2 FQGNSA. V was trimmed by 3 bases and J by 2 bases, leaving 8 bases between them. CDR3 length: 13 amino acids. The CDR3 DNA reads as TGTGCCAGCAGCTTCCCAGGGGCCTACGAGCAGTACTTC. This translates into CASSFPGAYEQYF.

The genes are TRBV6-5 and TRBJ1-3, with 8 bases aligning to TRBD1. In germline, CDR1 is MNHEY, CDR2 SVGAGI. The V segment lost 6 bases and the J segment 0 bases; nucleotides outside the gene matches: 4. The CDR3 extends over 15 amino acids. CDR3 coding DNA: TGTGCCAGCAGCCGGACAGGGCGCTCTGGAAACACCATATATTTT. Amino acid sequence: CASSRTGRSGNTIYF.

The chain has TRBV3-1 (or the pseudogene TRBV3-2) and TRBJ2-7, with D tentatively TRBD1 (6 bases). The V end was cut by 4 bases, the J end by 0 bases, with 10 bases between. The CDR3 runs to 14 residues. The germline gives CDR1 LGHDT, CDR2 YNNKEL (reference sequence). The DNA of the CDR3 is TGTGCCAGCAGCCGCGGACAGAACTCCTACGAGCAGTACTTC. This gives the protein CASSRGQNSYEQYF.

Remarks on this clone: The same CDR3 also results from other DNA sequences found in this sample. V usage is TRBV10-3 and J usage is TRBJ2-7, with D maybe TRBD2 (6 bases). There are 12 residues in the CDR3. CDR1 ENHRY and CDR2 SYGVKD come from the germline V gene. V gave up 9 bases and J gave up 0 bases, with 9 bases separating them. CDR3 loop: CAIGTASYEQYF. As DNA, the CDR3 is TGTGCCATTGGGACTGCCTCCTACGAGCAGTACTTC.

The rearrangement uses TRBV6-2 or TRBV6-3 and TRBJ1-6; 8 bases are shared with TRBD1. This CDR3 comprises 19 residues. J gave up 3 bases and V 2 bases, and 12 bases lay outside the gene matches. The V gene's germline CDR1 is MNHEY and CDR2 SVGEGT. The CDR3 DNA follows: TGTGCCAGCAGTTACCCAAGGGGAAAGACAGGGGACTATAATTCACCCCTCCACTTT. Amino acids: CASSYPRGKTGDYNSPLHF.

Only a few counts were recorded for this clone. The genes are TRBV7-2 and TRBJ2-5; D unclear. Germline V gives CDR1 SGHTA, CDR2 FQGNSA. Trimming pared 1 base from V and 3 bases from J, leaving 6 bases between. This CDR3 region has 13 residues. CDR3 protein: CASSLGQKETQYF. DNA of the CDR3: TGTGCCAGCAGCTTAGGCCAGAAAGAGACCCAGTACTTC.

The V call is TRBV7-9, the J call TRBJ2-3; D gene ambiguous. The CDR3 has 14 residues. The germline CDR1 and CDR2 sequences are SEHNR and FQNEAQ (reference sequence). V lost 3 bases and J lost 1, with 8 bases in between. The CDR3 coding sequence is TGTGCCAGCAGCTTCGACTCGCGCACAGATACGCAGTATTTT. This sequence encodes CASSFDSRTDTQYF.

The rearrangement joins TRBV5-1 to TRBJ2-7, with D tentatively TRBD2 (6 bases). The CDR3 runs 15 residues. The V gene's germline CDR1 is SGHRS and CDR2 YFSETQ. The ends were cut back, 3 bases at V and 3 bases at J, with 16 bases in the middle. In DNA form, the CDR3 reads TGCGCCAGCAGCTGGGGCGGGGTGGGAAACTACGAGCAGTACTTC. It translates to CASSWGGVGNYEQYF.

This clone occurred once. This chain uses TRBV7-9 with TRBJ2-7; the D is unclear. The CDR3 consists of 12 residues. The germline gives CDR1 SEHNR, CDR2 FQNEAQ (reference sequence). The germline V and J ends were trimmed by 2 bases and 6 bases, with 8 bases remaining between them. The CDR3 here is CASSLSEFEQYF. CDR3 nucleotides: TGTGCCAGCAGCTTATCCGAGTTCGAGCAGTACTTC.

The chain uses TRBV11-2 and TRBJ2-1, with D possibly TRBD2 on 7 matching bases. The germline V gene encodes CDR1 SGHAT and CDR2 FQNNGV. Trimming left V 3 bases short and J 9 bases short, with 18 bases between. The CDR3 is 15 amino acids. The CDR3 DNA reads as TGTGCCAGCAGCTTTGGGGGGGCATTTTTTTTTGAGCAGTTCTTC. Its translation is CASSFGGAFFFEQFF. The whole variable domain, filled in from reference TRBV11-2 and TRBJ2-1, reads EAGVAQSPRYKIIEKRQSVAFWCNPISGHATLYWYQQILGQGPKLLIQFQNNGVVDDSQLPKDRFSAERLKGVDSTLKIQPAKLEDSAVYLCASSFGGAFFFEQFFGPGTRLTVL.

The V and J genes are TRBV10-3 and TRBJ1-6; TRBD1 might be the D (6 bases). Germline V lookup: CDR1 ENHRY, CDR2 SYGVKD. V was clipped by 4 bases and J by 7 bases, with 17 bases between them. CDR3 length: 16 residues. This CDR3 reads CAISAGKPGDNSPLHF. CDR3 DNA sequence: TGTGCCATCAGTGCCGGGAAACCAGGGGACAATTCACCCCTCCACTTT.

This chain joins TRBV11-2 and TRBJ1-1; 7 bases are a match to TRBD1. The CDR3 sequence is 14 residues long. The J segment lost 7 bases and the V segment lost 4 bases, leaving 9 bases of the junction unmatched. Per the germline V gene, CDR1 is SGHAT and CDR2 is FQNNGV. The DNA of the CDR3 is TGTGCCAGCAGCTCGAAGACAGGGAGCGTTGAAGCTTTCTTT. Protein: CASSSKTGSVEAFF.

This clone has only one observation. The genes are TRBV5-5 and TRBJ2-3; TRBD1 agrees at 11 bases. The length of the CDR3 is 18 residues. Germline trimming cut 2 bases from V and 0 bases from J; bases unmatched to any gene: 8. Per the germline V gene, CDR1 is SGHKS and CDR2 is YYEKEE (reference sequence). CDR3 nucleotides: TGTGCCAGCAGCTTCCGTTGGGGGACAGGGGGGAGCACAGATACGCAGTATTTT. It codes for CASSFRWGTGGSTDTQYF.

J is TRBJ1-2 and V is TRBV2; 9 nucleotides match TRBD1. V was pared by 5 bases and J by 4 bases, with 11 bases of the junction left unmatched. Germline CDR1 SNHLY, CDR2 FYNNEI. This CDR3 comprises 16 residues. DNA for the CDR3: TGTGCCAGCAGTATGGACAGGGGAAGGGGACGCTATGGCTACACCTTC. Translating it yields CASSMDRGRGRYGYTF.

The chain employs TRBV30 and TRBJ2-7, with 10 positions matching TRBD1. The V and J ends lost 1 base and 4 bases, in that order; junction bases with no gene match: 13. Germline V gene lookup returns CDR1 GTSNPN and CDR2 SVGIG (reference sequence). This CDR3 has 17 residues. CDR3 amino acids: CAWSALFNGTGVYEQYF. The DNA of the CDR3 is TGTGCCTGGAGTGCCTTGTTTAACGGGACAGGGGTGTACGAGCAGTACTTC.

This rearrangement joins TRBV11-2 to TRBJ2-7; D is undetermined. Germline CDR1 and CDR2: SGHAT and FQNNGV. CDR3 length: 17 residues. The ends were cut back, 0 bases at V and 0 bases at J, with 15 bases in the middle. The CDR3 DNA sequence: TGTGCCAGCAGCTTAGATCGTAGCAGCCCCAGCTCCTACGAGCAGTACTTC. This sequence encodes CASSLDRSSPSSYEQYF.